This is a list of T cell receptor beta chains from one sample in a study of shared clonotypes between healthy human individuals. The assay was immunoSEQ multiplex PCR, and TCRdb's table has in-frame clones only and misses some. The data show nearly 1 million clones, 60% to 85% seen once. Sequenced: memory CD4+ T cells sorted from blood. These receptors all stem from a man younger than 35 in good health. CDR3s include the opening cysteine and the closing phenylalanine or tryptophan. Each record gives: J gene, D gene, clone size, V gene, CDR3 DNA, CDR3 protein. D genes are given only for firm matches. Size tells how often a clone was seen (once, few, many) or the class of an expanded clone, and some rows leave it out.

>TRBJ1-2|-|many|TRBV28
TGTGCCAGCATGAAAGGAGACAGGAGCCTCTATGGCTACACCTTC
CASMKGDRSLYGYTF
>TRBJ2-3|-|-|TRBV4-3
TGCGCCAGCAGCCAAGAACTAGACGCAGATACGCAGTATTTT
CASSQELDADTQYF
>TRBJ2-1|-|once|TRBV2
TGTGCCAGCAGGGGAACGGTGGCTGAGCAGTTCTTC
CASRGTVAEQFF
>TRBJ2-4|TRBD1|few|TRBV5-1
TGCGCCAGCAGCTTGGCGGACAGGGAGAGAAACATTCAGTACTTC
CASSLADRERNIQYF
>TRBJ2-7|-|-|TRBV18
TGTGCCAGCTCACTTCCCGACTCCGAGCAGTACTTC
CASSLPDSEQYF
>TRBJ2-2|TRBD2|-|TRBV18
TGTGCCAGCTCACTAAGCGGGAGGTCGAACACCGGGGAGCTGTTTTTT
CASSLSGRSNTGELFF
>TRBJ2-3|TRBD1|-|TRBV5-4
TGTGCCAGCAGCCCACCGCCACAGGGGCCCACAGATACGCAGTATTTT
CASSPPPQGPTDTQYF
>TRBJ2-5|TRBD1|-|TRBV10-3
TGTGCCATCAGTTCTTCGACAGGGGAGCGGGAGACCCAGTACTTC
CAISSSTGERETQYF
>TRBJ2-3|-|-|TRBV30
TGTGCCTGGAGCCGTACGGGTCTACAGGGGAGGGGCACAGATACGCAGTATTTT
CAWSRTGLQGRGTDTQYF
>TRBJ2-1|-|-|TRBV7-2
TGTGCCAGCAGCTTATTCTGGGGGGCGGAGAATGAGCAGTTCTTC
CASSLFWGAENEQFF
>TRBJ1-1|-|-|TRBV30
TGTGCCTGGAGTCCAGGGGCTATGAACACTGAAGCTTTCTTT
CAWSPGAMNTEAFF
>TRBJ2-3|TRBD2|-|TRBV9
TGTGCCAGCAGCGTAGGGGGACTAGCGGGAGGGCATACAGATACGCAGTATTTT
CASSVGGLAGGHTDTQYF
>TRBJ1-4|-|few|TRBV9
TGTGCCAGCAGCGTATTTGCAACTAATGAAAAACTGTTTTTT
CASSVFATNEKLFF
>TRBJ1-2|-|-|TRBV27
TGTGCCAGCAGTTTTTTGGGGGCAAATGGCTACACCTTC
CASSFLGANGYTF
>TRBJ2-7|TRBD1|-|TRBV5-1
TGCGCCAGCAGCTTGAATCATCCGGGACAGGCCCACGAGCAGTACTTC
CASSLNHPGQAHEQYF
>TRBJ2-1|TRBD2|-|TRBV7-2
TGTGCCAGCAGCTTTTCAGCGGGGGGTTACAATGAGCAGTTCTTC
CASSFSAGGYNEQFF
>TRBJ2-7|TRBD2|-|TRBV5-4
TGTGCCAGCAGCTCCAGCGGGAGGGCCGCCTACGAGCAGTACTTC
CASSSSGRAAYEQYF
>TRBJ1-2|-|-|TRBV9
TGTGCCAGCAGCCCCCACACGACCGCCCTAGGTGGCTACACCTTC
CASSPHTTALGGYTF
>TRBJ1-6|-|-|TRBV28
TGTGCCAGCAGTTTACGGCAGGGGATCGGTTCACCCCTCCACTTT
CASSLRQGIGSPLHF
>TRBJ2-3|-|few|TRBV5-8
TGTGCCAGCAGCTTGGAGACGGGAGGCACAGATACGCAGTATTTT
CASSLETGGTDTQYF
>TRBJ2-2|TRBD2|-|TRBV9
TGTGCCAGCAGCCCTTCGGGGGGGAACACCGGGGAGCTGTTTTTT
CASSPSGGNTGELFF
>TRBJ1-1|-|-|TRBV7-2
TGTGCCAGCAGCTTACTTACAGCGATGAACACTGAAGCTTTCTTT
CASSLLTAMNTEAFF
>TRBJ2-7|TRBD2|-|TRBV19
TGTGCCACCATACTAGCGGGAGGGCTTGGTGCATACGAGCAGTACTTC
CATILAGGLGAYEQYF
>TRBJ1-2|-|-|TRBV20-1
TGCAGTGCTAGAGTAGGGGATGGCTACACCTTC
CSARVGDGYTF
>TRBJ1-2|-|-|TRBV18
TGTGCCAGCTCACCAAACAGCCACTATGGCTACACCTTC
CASSPNSHYGYTF
>TRBJ2-3|TRBD1|-|TRBV10-1
TGCGCCAGCAGTGAAGTCCGGGACAGGAGCACAGATACGCAGTATTTT
CASSEVRDRSTDTQYF
>TRBJ2-3|TRBD1|-|TRBV7-9
TGTGCCAGCAGCCCCCAGGGGGCTAGCACAGATACGCAGTATTTT
CASSPQGASTDTQYF
>TRBJ2-5|-|-|TRBV5-1
TGCGCCAGCAGCTTGACGGGGGAGACCCAGTACTTC
CASSLTGETQYF
>TRBJ2-4|-|-|TRBV5-6
TGTGCCAGCAGCTATCGACAGGCCGGAGAAAACATTCAGTACTTC
CASSYRQAGENIQYF
>TRBJ1-5|-|-|TRBV27
TGTGCCAGCAGTTACACTCTGAGAGAGGGACAGCCCCAGCATTTT
CASSYTLREGQPQHF
>TRBJ1-2|TRBD1|-|TRBV6-1
TGTGCCAGCATGCCTGGACAGGGCGGTGGCTACACCTTC
CASMPGQGGGYTF
>TRBJ2-5|-|few|TRBV7-2
TGTGCCAGCAGCTTAATCGGCCTGGGGGGCGTAGAGACCCAGTACTTC
CASSLIGLGGVETQYF
>TRBJ2-6|-|-|TRBV12-5
TGTGCTAGTGGTTTGGTCATAAACGGACAGTTTCGTTACTCTGGGGCCAACGTCCTGACTTTC
CASGLVINGQFRYSGANVLTF
>TRBJ1-2|-|-|TRBV11-2
TGTGCCAGCAGCTTAGGCGAGGCACCAACGCAGGGATTCGGCTATGGCTACACCTTC
CASSLGEAPTQGFGYGYTF